Listed here are 21 T cell receptor beta chains from one sample, sequenced in a study of patients and donors after allogeneic stem cell transplantation. TCRdb reprocessed the RT-PCR reads with MiXCR, giving one entry per CDR3 protein. Altogether over 130,000 distinct CDR3 sequences are present, roughly 35% being singletons, with the ten largest covering around 50%. Specimen: blood, either unsorted or a sorted T cell fraction (not recorded which). The receptors here all came from a human donor who was either an allogeneic HSCT recipient or a stem cell or donor lymphocyte infusion donor (not recorded which). It is not recorded whose cells these are; they may come from a transplant donor.

This chain joins TRBV20-1 and TRBJ2-5; D may be TRBD1 (6 bases). Between the trimmed V and J ends, which lost 5 bases and 5 bases, there was a span of 15 bases. The CDR3 totals 13 residues. The germline gives CDR1 DFQATT, CDR2 SNEGSKA (reference sequence). CDR3 sequence (DNA): TGCAGTGCTGTTAGTGGGGGCGGCGAGACCCAGTACTTC. This encodes CSAVSGGGETQYF.

The V gene is TRBV12-3 or TRBV12-4, the J gene TRBJ2-2; tentatively, D is TRBD1 (5 bases). CDR3 length: 15 amino acids. Trimming stripped 6 bases from V and 1 base from J, with 12 bases between. The CDR3 DNA reads TGTGCCAGCAGCGCCGACAGACTGAACACCGGGGAGCTGTTTTTT. Protein product: CASSADRLNTGELFF.

The rearrangement links TRBV12-5 to TRBJ1-1, with 9 bases that match TRBD1. Germline loops: CDR1 LGHNT, CDR2 FRNRAP. The V gene end was trimmed by 0 bases and the J gene end by 7 bases; junction bases not matched to a gene: 9. The CDR3 extends over 16 amino acids. In nucleotides, the CDR3 is TGTGCTAGTGGTTTGGTAGTGGCCCGGGACAGGGTTGAAGCTTTCTTT. Translated, it gives CASGLVVARDRVEAFF.

The chain combines TRBV28 with TRBJ1-4; D unresolved. V lost 4 bases to trimming and J lost 11 bases, with 11 bases between them. The CDR3 extends over 12 amino acids. Germline V gene data show CDR1 as MDHEN and CDR2 as SYDVKM. The CDR3 spells CASSSLGGKLFF. CDR3 DNA sequence: TGTGCCAGCAGTTCCCTGGGCGGGAAACTGTTTTTT.

The CDR3 spells CSVVKRQGVYYGYTF. As DNA, the CDR3 is TGCAGCGTTGTAAAGCGGCAGGGGGTGTACTATGGCTACACCTTC. V is TRBV29-1 and J is TRBJ1-2; 7 bases map to TRBD1. Trimming removed 4 bases from V and 3 bases from J; junction bases left unmatched: 11. The CDR3 runs 15 residues. Germline lookup yields CDR1 SQVTM and CDR2 ANQGSEA.

The chain uses TRBV20-1 and TRBJ1-5; D is undetermined. The CDR3 runs to 13 residues. Trimming pared 3 bases from V and 2 bases from J, leaving 8 bases between. The germline CDR1 and CDR2 sequences are DFQATT and SNEGSKA (reference sequence). CDR3 amino acids: CSASHLGNQPQHF. The CDR3 DNA sequence: TGCAGTGCTAGCCATTTGGGCAATCAGCCCCAGCATTTT.

This clonotype was detected only once. The DNA for the CDR3 is TGTGCCAGCAGTCGGGCGGACAGCTTCCACGAGCAGTACTTC. As protein: CASSRADSFHEQYF. The rearrangement joins TRBV28 to TRBJ2-7; TRBD1 is a possible D gene (6 bases). Germline assignment: CDR1 MDHEN and CDR2 SYDVKM. The V end was cut by 5 bases, the J end by 5 bases, with 16 bases between. The CDR3 runs to 14 residues.

This sequence joins TRBV4-1 and TRBJ1-1; TRBD1 matches 9 bases. The germline V gene encodes CDR1 MGHRA and CDR2 YSYEKL. The V segment lost 5 bases and the J segment 1 base; nucleotides outside the gene matches: 5. The CDR3 has 15 amino acids. CDR3 protein: CASSTRTGANTEAFF. The CDR3 DNA follows: TGCGCCAGCAGCACCCGGACAGGGGCGAACACTGAAGCTTTCTTT.

The chain is built from TRBV12-3 or TRBV12-4 and TRBJ2-7; TRBD1 matches at 7 bases. This CDR3 has 18 residues. Trimming took 6 bases from V and 0 from J; bases not matched to a gene: 17. In DNA, the CDR3 is TGTGCCAGCAGGCGCACTTATCGGGACAGTCAAAGCTCCTACGAGCAGTACGTC. It encodes CASRRTYRDSQSSYEQYV.

This clonotype was observed a few times. The chain employs TRBV7-2 and TRBJ1-5; no definite D call. This CDR3 is 15 amino acids long. Germline V gene sequence: CDR1 SGHTA, CDR2 FQGNSA. V lost 3 bases and J 2 bases, leaving 11 bases between the germline ends. CDR3 bases: TGTGCCAGCAGCTTCGGCGAGTTTGGCAATCAGCCCCAGCATTTT. Amino acids: CASSFGEFGNQPQHF.

The chain joins TRBV5-1 to TRBJ2-1, with D possibly being TRBD1 or TRBD2 (5 bases each). Germline V gives CDR1 SGHRS, CDR2 YFSETQ. The V gene lost 8 bases and the J gene lost 4 bases, with 13 bases spanning the gap. The CDR3 consists of 13 residues. CDR3 region: CASCRDGYNEQFF. The CDR3 nucleotides are TGCGCCAGTTGCCGGGACGGATACAATGAGCAGTTCTTC.

The chain has TRBV5-5 and TRBJ1-1; D is unresolved. The CDR3 sequence is 16 residues long. V lost 2 bases and J 0 bases, leaving 14 bases between the germline ends. From germline, CDR1 is SGHKS and CDR2 YYEKEE (reference sequence). As DNA, the CDR3 is TGTGCCAGCAGCTTAGAGTGGGCCTTAATGAACACTGAAGCTTTCTTT. Translating gives CASSLEWALMNTEAFF.

The chain links TRBV5-1 to TRBJ1-2; D may be TRBD1 (6 bases). The CDR3 runs to 16 residues. Germline values: CDR1 SGHRS, CDR2 YFSETQ. V was cut by 4 bases and J by 3 bases, with 19 bases left in between. In DNA form, the CDR3 reads TGCGCCAGCAGCCAATCACTTCAGGGGAACGACTATGGCTACACCTTC. Protein product: CASSQSLQGNDYGYTF.

This clonotype was found a few times. The chain joins TRBV10-3 to TRBJ2-1; TRBD1 matches 7 bases. J lost 8 bases, V lost 7 bases, and 2 bases had no gene match. Germline values: CDR1 ENHRY, CDR2 SYGVKD. This CDR3 comprises 11 residues. The CDR3 reads CAITQGDEQFF. The DNA for the CDR3 is TGTGCCATCACCCAGGGGGATGAGCAGTTCTTC.

This chain uses TRBV6-5 with TRBJ1-1, with TRBD1 as a possible D gene (5 bases). Germline V gene lookup returns CDR1 MNHEY and CDR2 SVGAGI. Between the trimmed V and J ends, which lost 0 bases and 1 base, there was a span of 9 bases. CDR3 size: 15 residues. This chain's CDR3 is CASSYSGPGNTEAFF. CDR3 DNA sequence: TGTGCCAGCAGTTACTCGGGACCGGGGAACACTGAAGCTTTCTTT.

This sequence joins TRBV28 and TRBJ1-1; 7 nucleotides agree with TRBD1. Germline CDR1 MDHEN, CDR2 SYDVKM. J lost 4 bases, V lost 6 bases, and 5 bases had no gene match. The CDR3 consists of 13 residues. The CDR3 region is CASRNRGRTEAFF. In DNA, the CDR3 is TGTGCCAGCAGAAACAGGGGCCGCACTGAAGCTTTCTTT.

The V gene is TRBV30, the J gene TRBJ1-1; D unclear. The CDR3 runs to 12 residues. Germline lookup yields CDR1 GTSNPN and CDR2 SVGIG (reference sequence). Trimming took 7 bases from V and 4 from J, leaving 13 bases between them. The CDR3 loop is CAFNRLGTEAFF. In DNA form, the CDR3 reads TGTGCCTTCAACCGGTTGGGCACTGAAGCTTTCTTT. The whole variable domain, remainder taken from reference TRBV30 and TRBJ1-1, is SQTIHQWPATLVQPVGSPLSLECTVEGTSNPNLYWYRQAAGRGLQLLFYSVGIGQISSEVPQNLSASRPQDRQFILSSKKLLLSDSGFYLCAFNRLGTEAFFGQGTRLTVV.

This clonotype has just a few counts. V gene TRBV12-3 or TRBV12-4 combines with J gene TRBJ2-7; no reliable D call. This CDR3 contains 9 residues. V shed 7 bases and J shed 7 bases, with 5 bases lying between them. CDR3 nucleotides: TGTGCCAGCACCGGTGAGCAGTACGTC. This translates into CASTGEQYV.

This clonotype was counted between two and nine times. The rearrangement joins TRBV10-3 to TRBJ2-5; D not certain. Trimming left V 3 bases short and J 2 bases short, with 16 bases between. This CDR3 region has 16 residues. Looked up from germline, CDR1 is ENHRY and CDR2 is SYGVKD. The CDR3 region is CAISEALISEQETQYF. As DNA, the CDR3 is TGTGCCATCAGTGAAGCCCTAATCTCGGAGCAAGAGACCCAGTACTTC.

This clonotype was observed a few times. The V gene is TRBV12-3 or TRBV12-4, the J gene TRBJ1-6, with D possibly being TRBD1 (6 bases). V was clipped by 6 bases and J by 7 bases, with 16 bases between them. The CDR3 covers 15 residues. The CDR3 region has the DNA TGTGCCAGCAGCCCCCGGGGGCCAGGGAATTCACCCCTCCACTTT. This sequence encodes CASSPRGPGNSPLHF.

This rearrangement joins TRBV12-3 or TRBV12-4 to TRBJ1-4, with 7 nucleotides matching TRBD1. The CDR3 is 15 amino acids. With 7 bases clipped from V and 5 bases from J, the junction kept 10 bases outside the gene matches. The CDR3 loop is CASTHRGGWNEKLFF. CDR3 bases: TGTGCCAGCACTCATCGAGGGGGCTGGAATGAAAAACTGTTTTTT.